Shown below are 10 T cell receptor beta chains from a single sample sequenced in a study of blood T cells in healthy people across ages. Next came a second PCR, run for roughly 6 to 11 cycles, which used a sample-barcoded 5' primer along with a J-beta primer mix. TCRdb recomputed calls from the 5' RACE reads with MiXCR, one row per CDR3 protein. The repertoire includes approximately 900,000 distinct CDR3 sequences, just under 30% of them detected once, and around 9.6% sits in the top ten. This sample also appeared in a second study, on T cells of mothers and their children.

The sample was blood. Receptors were obtained from a woman aged 40 to 49 in good health.

This clonotype was seen a few times. The J gene is TRBJ2-1, the V gene TRBV3-1, with TRBD1 identical over 10 bases. CDR1 is LGHDT, CDR2 YNNKEL, per germline (reference sequence). The J segment lost 7 bases and the V segment lost 4 bases, leaving 7 bases of the junction unmatched. The CDR3 has 15 amino acids. CDR3 coding DNA: TGTGCCAGCAGCCGGGGGACAGGGGCGCTTAATGAGCAGTTCTTC. Translation gives CASSRGTGALNEQFF.

As to this clonotype: An end of the junction does not agree with germline; a read error may underlie this. V gene TRBV13 combines with J gene TRBJ1-1; the match to TRBD1 covers 7 bases. Germline CDR1 and CDR2: PRHDT and FYEKMQ (reference sequence). This CDR3 has 19 residues. CDR3 nucleotides: TGTGCCAGCAGCTTTACTAGATTAAAAGGGACAGCCCTGAAAACTGAAGCTTTCTTT. Amino acid sequence: CASSFTRLKGTALKTEAFF.

This clonotype occurred many times. This chain uses TRBV5-1 with TRBJ1-1; D remains unclear. V was cut by 5 bases and J by 7 bases, with 15 bases left in between. There are 13 residues in the CDR3. Per the germline V gene, CDR1 is SGHRS and CDR2 is YFSETQ. Here the CDR3 DNA reads TGCGCCAGCAGGCTACGGTACGGGGATGAAGCTTTCTTT. It codes for CASRLRYGDEAFF.

This clonotype was observed a handful of times. The chain joins TRBV28 to TRBJ2-6, with D maybe TRBD1 (6 bases). Trimming removed 11 bases at V and 2 bases at J, with 22 bases between. Germline CDR1 MDHEN, CDR2 SYDVKM. The CDR3 runs 17 residues. The CDR3 loop is CAAGAGTIITGANVLTF. For the CDR3, the DNA is TGTGCCGCCGGGGCCGGGACAATCATCACTGGGGCCAACGTCCTGACTTTC.

This rearrangement joins TRBV5-5 to TRBJ1-2; TRBD1 matches at 7 bases. Germline V gene data show CDR1 as SGHKS and CDR2 as YYEKEE (reference sequence). The CDR3 totals 14 residues. The V gene end was trimmed by 2 bases and the J gene end by 3 bases; junction bases not matched to a gene: 4. The CDR3 is CASSFDGQDYGYTF. CDR3 nucleotides: TGTGCCAGCAGCTTTGATGGACAGGACTATGGCTACACCTTC.

This clonotype was recorded a few times. This chain links TRBV15 with TRBJ1-5; D remains ambiguous. CDR1 LNHNV and CDR2 YYDKDF come from the germline V gene (reference sequence). V lost 2 bases and J lost 6, with 5 bases in between. The CDR3 is 12 residues long. This chain's CDR3 is CATSRFSQPQHF. CDR3 in DNA: TGTGCCACCAGCAGATTCTCTCAGCCCCAGCATTTT. The full variable domain, rest sourced from reference TRBV15 and TRBJ1-5, is DAMVIQNPRYQVTQFGKPVTLSCSQTLNHNVMYWYQQKSSQAPKLLFHYYDKDFNNEADTPDNFQSRRPNTSFCFLDIRSPGLGDTAMYLCATSRFSQPQHFGDGTRLSIL.

This clonotype was counted between two and nine times. The chain links TRBV27 to TRBJ1-1; D not resolved. The CDR3 sequence is 13 residues long. Trimming removed 2 bases from V and 9 bases from J, with 13 bases in between. Germline CDR1 is MNHEY and CDR2 is SMNVEV (reference sequence). The CDR3 spells CASSLMGINQAFF. As DNA, the CDR3 is TGTGCCAGCAGTTTAATGGGGATCAACCAAGCTTTCTTT.

This chain uses TRBV3-1 with TRBJ1-1; 7 bases are shared with TRBD1. V dropped 1 base and J dropped 1; count of bases not matched to a gene: 3. CDR1 and CDR2 (germline): LGHDT, YNNKEL (reference sequence). This CDR3 region has 15 residues. DNA of the CDR3: TGTGCCAGCAGCCAAGGGGACAGCGAGAACACTGAAGCTTTCTTT. It specifies CASSQGDSENTEAFF.

This chain joins TRBV6-4 and TRBJ1-2; D perhaps matches TRBD1 (5 bases). The CDR3 contains 13 residues. The V and J ends lost 9 bases and 3 bases respectively, with 14 bases between them. Germline CDR1 is MRHNA and CDR2 is SNTAGT. The CDR3 DNA reads as TGTGCCAGAGGGGTTTTGGGTCACTATGGCTACACCTTC. Its translation: CARGVLGHYGYTF.

Only a few counts were recorded for this clonotype. V gene TRBV19 combines with J gene TRBJ2-5, with TRBD1 matching over 10 bases. The CDR3 covers 15 residues. Germline V CDR1 and CDR2: LNHDA, SQIVND (reference sequence). V lost 5 bases, J lost 11 bases, and 14 bases stayed unmatched. CDR3 amino acids: CASSAAGTGEYEQYF. CDR3 nucleotides: TGTGCCAGTAGTGCGGCGGGGACAGGGGAATATGAGCAGTACTTC. The full variable domain, rest sourced from reference TRBV19 and TRBJ2-5, is DGGITQSPKYLFRKEGQNVTLSCEQNLNHDAMYWYRQDPGQGLRLIYYSQIVNDFQKGDIAEGYSVSREKKESFPLTVTSAQKNPTAFYLCASSAAGTGEYEQYFGPGTRLLVL.